Below, 28 T cell receptor beta chains from the same sample are listed, as sequenced in a study of T cell responses to AZD1222 COVID-19 vaccine. TCRdb keeps only in-frame clones here, not all; method: immunoSEQ multiplex PCR. This table holds 130,000 to 150,000 clones, more than 90% found once. This material consisted of peripheral blood, taken on day 0 of AZD1222 vaccination. All receptors come from an adult in good health.

This clone has only one observation. The chain uses TRBV21-1 and TRBJ2-5; TRBD1 is taken as the D call from the table, unchecked against the DNA. TRBV21-1 is reported as a pseudogene. CDR3 size: 14 residues. Written as DNA, the CDR3 is TGTGCCAGCAGCAAGTGGAAAGGGGAAGAGACCCAGTACTTC. It codes for CASSKWKGEETQYF.

The chain links TRBV5-8 to TRBJ1-1; no reliable D call. V was clipped by 0 bases and J by 4 bases, with 13 bases between them. The CDR3 is 15 amino acids. Germline V gene data show CDR1 as SGHTS and CDR2 as YDEGEE. CDR3 sequence: CASSLVRAGSTEAFF. In nucleotides, the CDR3 is TGTGCCAGCAGCTTGGTCCGTGCGGGGAGCACTGAAGCTTTCTTT.

V usage is TRBV9 and J usage is TRBJ1-2; maybe TRBD1 (5 bases). The CDR3 has 13 amino acids. The V gene lost 0 bases and the J gene lost 8 bases, with 11 bases spanning the gap. Germline CDR1 is SGDLS and CDR2 is YYNGEE. CDR3 sequence reads: CASSVGRRDGYTF. CDR3 DNA: TGTGCCAGCAGCGTAGGACGGAGGGACGGCTACACCTTC.

V usage is TRBV11-2 and J usage is TRBJ1-5, with D unresolved. The germline V and J ends were trimmed by 3 bases and 5 bases, with 8 bases remaining between them. The CDR3 is 13 amino acids. CDR1 and CDR2 from the germline V gene are SGHAT and FQNNGV. The CDR3 bases are TGTGCCAGCAGCTTTAGCGAATATCAGCCCCAGCATTTT. Protein product: CASSFSEYQPQHF.

This CDR3 reads CASSRDRRRYGYTF. The CDR3 DNA follows: TGTGCCAGCAGTCGAGACAGGCGCCGCTATGGCTACACCTTC. The chain recombines TRBV27 with TRBJ1-2; a weak D match, TRBD1 (6 bases). This CDR3 has 14 amino acids. V was clipped by 5 bases and J by 4 bases, with 14 bases between them. Germline CDR1 MNHEY, CDR2 SMNVEV (reference sequence).

The chain joins TRBV24-1 to TRBJ2-1; D remains unclear. Trimming left V 1 base short and J 6 bases short, with 24 bases between. Germline V CDR1 and CDR2: KGHDR, SFDVKD. The CDR3 contains 19 residues. Here the CDR3 DNA reads TGTGCCACCAGTGATTTTAAAGGCTCCCGAGACCCACAGATCAATGAGCAGTTCTTC. Its protein product is CATSDFKGSRDPQINEQFF.

The chain couples TRBV7-9 to TRBJ1-5; D is unclear. V lost 2 bases and J 7 bases, leaving 9 bases between the germline ends. Germline loops: CDR1 SEHNR, CDR2 FQNEAQ (reference sequence). The CDR3 is 13 residues long. CDR3 sequence: CASSLFGSQPQHF. The CDR3 DNA is TGTGCCAGCAGCTTATTTGGGTCCCAGCCCCAGCATTTT.

This clone was recorded only once. The chain uses TRBV7-8 and TRBJ1-5; D not certain. The CDR3 extends over 14 amino acids. Trimming took 5 bases from V and 9 from J, leaving 17 bases between them. Germline-derived CDR1 and CDR2 are SGHVS and FQNEAQ. The CDR3 is CASSPREGVLPQHF. In nucleotides, the CDR3 is TGTGCCAGCAGCCCCCGGGAGGGAGTCCTGCCCCAGCATTTT.

The chain uses TRBV19 and TRBJ2-3; possibly TRBD1 or TRBD2 for D (5 bases each). Germline V lookup: CDR1 LNHDA, CDR2 SQIVND (reference sequence). V was cut by 8 bases and J by 2 bases, with 14 bases left in between. The CDR3 length is 14 residues. The CDR3 DNA sequence: TGTGCCAGTCAGGAGGCCGGGACCACAGATACGCAGTATTTT. It is translated as CASQEAGTTDTQYF.

The chain uses TRBV24-1 and TRBJ1-4; 10 bases align to TRBD1. From germline, CDR1 is KGHDR and CDR2 SFDVKD. V gave up 4 bases and J gave up 1 base; unmatched junction bases: 11. CDR3 length equals 19 residues. This CDR3 is CATSDHDRGLIETNEKLFF. The CDR3 bases are TGTGCCACCAGTGACCATGACAGGGGGCTCATCGAAACTAATGAAAAACTGTTTTTT.

This clone appeared a single time. The V gene is TRBV5-4, the J gene TRBJ1-1; the D is unclear. In germline, CDR1 is SGHNT, CDR2 YYREEE (reference sequence). The CDR3 loop spans 17 amino acids. The V and J ends lost 5 bases and 0 bases respectively, with 20 bases between them. The CDR3 DNA follows: TGTGCCAGCAGTCCTACAGCCCTCCGAGGGTTGAACACTGAAGCTTTCTTT. Translating it yields CASSPTALRGLNTEAFF.

This chain joins TRBV21-1 and TRBJ1-1. TRBV21-1 is an annotated pseudogene. This CDR3 is built from 14 residues. Here the CDR3 reads CASSKLPLLTEAFF. In DNA form, the CDR3 reads TGTGCCAGCAGCAAACTTCCTCTGTTGACTGAAGCTTTCTTT.

This chain joins TRBV6-6 and TRBJ2-7; maybe TRBD1 (6 bases). Germline-derived CDR1 and CDR2 are MNHNY and SVGAGI (reference sequence). Trimming removed 7 bases from V and 6 bases from J, with 16 bases in between. This CDR3 is built from 13 residues. The CDR3 region is CASTELGASEQYF. CDR3 in DNA: TGTGCCAGCACCGAACTGGGGGCCAGCGAGCAGTACTTC.

The chain couples TRBV4-1 to TRBJ1-5; 12 bases are shared with TRBD1. With 0 bases clipped from V and 6 bases from J, the junction kept 6 bases outside the gene matches. Germline CDR1 reads MGHRA; CDR2 reads YSYEKL. The length of the CDR3 is 17 residues. The CDR3 DNA reads TGCGCCAGCAGCCAAGAAGTGGGGACAGGGGGCGGTCAGCCCCAGCATTTT. This codes for CASSQEVGTGGGQPQHF.

The genes are TRBV7-9 and TRBJ2-7; no reliable D call. The CDR3 has 15 residues. V gave up 8 bases and J gave up 0 bases, with 17 bases separating them. Germline V lookup: CDR1 SEHNR, CDR2 FQNEAQ (reference sequence). CDR3 sequence reads: CASGYTTEFSYEQYF. The CDR3 bases are TGTGCCAGCGGCTACACTACAGAATTCTCCTACGAGCAGTACTTC. The variable domain in full, with the rest retrieved from reference TRBV7-9 and TRBJ2-7, is DTGVSQNPRHKITKRGQNVTFRCDPISEHNRLYWYRQTLGQGPEFLTYFQNEAQLEKSRLLSDRFSAERPKGSFSTLEIQRTEQGDSAMYLCASGYTTEFSYEQYFGPGTRLTVT.

V usage is TRBV10-3 and J usage is TRBJ1-4; D call uncertain. Germline values: CDR1 ENHRY, CDR2 SYGVKD. CDR3 length: 15 residues. Trimming pared 2 bases from V and 2 bases from J, leaving 9 bases between. CDR3 nucleotides: TGTGCCATCAGTGAGACCGGTGGGACTAATGAAAAACTGTTTTTT. Translating gives CAISETGGTNEKLFF.

The chain combines TRBV12-3 or TRBV12-4 with TRBJ2-5, with D uncertain. The CDR3 consists of 11 residues. With 8 bases removed from V and 1 base from J, the gap between germline ends came to 5 bases. CDR3 residues: CASGIQETQYF. The CDR3 DNA follows: TGTGCCAGCGGAATCCAAGAGACCCAGTACTTC.

The rearrangement uses TRBV5-8 and TRBJ1-2, with D possibly TRBD1 on 5 matching bases. With 6 bases removed from V and 2 bases from J, the gap between germline ends came to 14 bases. Germline V gene data show CDR1 as SGHTS and CDR2 as YDEGEE. The CDR3 consists of 14 residues. CDR3 amino acids: CASTRGGSNYGYTF. The CDR3 DNA is TGTGCCAGCACCCGGGGGGGGTCCAACTATGGCTACACCTTC.

The chain couples TRBV6-6 to TRBJ2-1; 13 nucleotides match TRBD2. J lost 4 bases, V lost 5 bases, and 8 bases had no gene match. The germline gives CDR1 MNHNY, CDR2 SVGAGI (reference sequence). The CDR3 extends over 17 amino acids. As DNA, the CDR3 is TGTGCCAGCAGTCCCGGGACTAGCGGGATGGGGTACAATGAGCAGTTCTTC. This codes for CASSPGTSGMGYNEQFF.

The chain joins TRBV30 to TRBJ2-3, with 7 bases lining up with TRBD2. The V gene's germline CDR1 is GTSNPN and CDR2 SVGIG (reference sequence). The CDR3 extends over 14 amino acids. V lost 3 bases to trimming and J lost 6 bases; unmatched junction nucleotides: 9. CDR3 sequence reads: CAWSPLAGEDTQYF. CDR3 nucleotide sequence: TGTGCCTGGAGCCCCTTGGCGGGAGAGGATACGCAGTATTTT.

This clone appeared a single time. This same CDR3 is encoded by further DNA sequences in the sample. The rearrangement joins TRBV5-1 to TRBJ1-1; the D is unclear. The CDR3 runs 13 residues. CDR1 and CDR2 (germline): SGHRS, YFSETQ. Trimming shortened V by 0 bases and J by 1 base, and 4 bases separated the two germline ends. CDR3 bases: TGCGCCAGCAGCTTGGAGGGGAACACTGAAGCTTTCTTT. This sequence encodes CASSLEGNTEAFF.

The V gene is TRBV5-1, the J gene TRBJ2-7, with 7 bases identical to TRBD2. This CDR3 region has 14 residues. With V trimmed by 5 bases and J by 4 bases, 9 bases remained unmatched. Per the germline V gene, CDR1 is SGHRS and CDR2 is YFSETQ. CDR3 DNA sequence: TGCGCCAGCAGTGTATCTAGCGGAGCATACGAGCAGTACTTC. Its translation is CASSVSSGAYEQYF.

V gene TRBV6-5 combines with J gene TRBJ1-2, with D tentatively TRBD1 (6 bases). CDR3 length: 14 amino acids. Trimming left V 3 bases short and J 5 bases short, with 13 bases between. CDR1 and CDR2 from the germline V gene are MNHEY and SVGAGI. CDR3 nucleotides: TGTGCCAGCAGTTATTTACAGGGACCTTATGGCTACACCTTC. Amino acids: CASSYLQGPYGYTF.

This clone has just one count. The genes are TRBV7-2 and TRBJ1-2, with 7 bases matching TRBD1. The germline V gene has CDR1 SGHTA and CDR2 FQGNSA. There are 15 residues in the CDR3. Trimming removed 0 bases from V and 10 bases from J; junction bases left unmatched: 11. CDR3 amino acids: CASSLAPGQPEIYTF. The CDR3 DNA follows: TGTGCCAGCAGCTTAGCGCCGGGACAGCCGGAGATCTACACCTTC.

This chain uses TRBV19 with TRBJ1-1; no firm D call. V shed 5 bases and J shed 1 base, with 20 bases lying between them. The CDR3 contains 17 residues. Germline values: CDR1 LNHDA, CDR2 SQIVND (reference sequence). CDR3 DNA: TGTGCCAGTAGTTTCGAATCGGGTAGGAGTAGGAACACTGAAGCTTTCTTT. This encodes CASSFESGRSRNTEAFF.

This chain joins TRBV18 and TRBJ2-7; D possibly corresponds to TRBD1 (6 bases). This CDR3 has 16 residues. Germline lookup yields CDR1 KGHSH and CDR2 LQKENI. Between the trimmed V and J ends, which lost 1 base and 0 bases, there was a span of 13 bases. The CDR3 is CASSPRAGVGSYEQYF. The CDR3 DNA reads as TGTGCCAGCTCACCACGTGCAGGGGTCGGCTCCTACGAGCAGTACTTC.

V is TRBV29-1 and J is TRBJ2-7; weak D call: TRBD2 (5 bases). Trimming shortened V by 6 bases and J by 3 bases, and 18 bases separated the two germline ends. Germline CDR1 is SQVTM and CDR2 is ANQGSEA. This CDR3 contains 14 residues. The CDR3 nucleotides are TGCAGCGTCGCAGACAATTCCCGGGGCTACGAGCAGTACTTC. Translating gives CSVADNSRGYEQYF.

The chain uses TRBV7-2 and TRBJ1-5; D remains unclear. The germline CDR1 and CDR2 sequences are SGHTA and FQGNSA. With 5 bases removed from V and 6 bases from J, the gap between germline ends came to 11 bases. The CDR3 has 13 amino acids. CDR3 nucleotide sequence: TGTGCCAGCAGCCTTGAGAGGGCTCAGCCCCAGCATTTT. Translating it yields CASSLERAQPQHF.